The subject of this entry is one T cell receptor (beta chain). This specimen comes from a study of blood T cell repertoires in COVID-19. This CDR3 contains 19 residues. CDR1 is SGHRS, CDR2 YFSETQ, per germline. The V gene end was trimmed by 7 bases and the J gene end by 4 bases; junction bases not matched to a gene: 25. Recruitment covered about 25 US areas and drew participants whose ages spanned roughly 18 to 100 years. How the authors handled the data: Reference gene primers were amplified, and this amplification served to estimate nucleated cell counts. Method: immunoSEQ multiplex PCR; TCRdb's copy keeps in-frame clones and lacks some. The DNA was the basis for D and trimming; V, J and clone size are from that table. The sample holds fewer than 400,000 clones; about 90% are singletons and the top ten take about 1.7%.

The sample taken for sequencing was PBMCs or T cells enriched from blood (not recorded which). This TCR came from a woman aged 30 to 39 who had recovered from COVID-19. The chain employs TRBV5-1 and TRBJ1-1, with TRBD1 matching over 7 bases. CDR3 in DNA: TGCGCCAGCTCGGGAGGGGCAGGGGGAGTTGTGAGCTCTGCCACTGAAGCTTTCTTT. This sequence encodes CASSGGAGGVVSSATEAFF.